This T cell receptor (beta chain) is from a study of CD8 T cells in Susac syndrome. Study-level information: Patients with Susac syndrome, at blood draw, were therapy-naive, on corticosteroids, or on intravenous immunoglobulin alone.

Random hexamers were used to reverse transcribe an amount of about 0.45 to 1 ug RNA. Using its own MiXCR run on the immunoSEQ multiplex PCR reads, TCRdb lists one record per CDR3 protein. This table holds more than 110,000 distinct CDR3 sequences, approximately 95% found once. This CDR3 comprises 14 residues. CDR1 MNHEY and CDR2 SVGAGI come from the germline V gene. The V gene lost 5 bases and the J gene lost 3 bases, with 8 bases spanning the gap. The sequenced material came from CD4+ T cells from PBMCs. This clonotype was obtained from a human donor with Susac syndrome. V and J are TRBV6-5 and TRBJ2-6, with D hard to call. This CDR3 is CASSPVIGANVLTF. CDR3 DNA sequence: TGTGCCAGCAGTCCGGTTATTGGGGCCAACGTCCTGACTTTC.